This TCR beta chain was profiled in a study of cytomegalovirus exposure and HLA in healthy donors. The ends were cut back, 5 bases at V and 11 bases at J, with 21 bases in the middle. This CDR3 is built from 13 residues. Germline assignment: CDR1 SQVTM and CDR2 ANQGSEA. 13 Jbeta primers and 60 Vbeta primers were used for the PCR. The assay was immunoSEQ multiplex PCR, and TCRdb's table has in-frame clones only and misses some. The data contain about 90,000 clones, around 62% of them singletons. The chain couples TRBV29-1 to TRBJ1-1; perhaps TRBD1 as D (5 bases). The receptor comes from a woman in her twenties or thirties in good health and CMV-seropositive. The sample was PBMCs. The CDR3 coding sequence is TGCAGCGTTTCCAAAGGGGATGTGGAGGGGGCTTTCTTT. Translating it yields CSVSKGDVEGAFF.